This T cell receptor beta chain was recovered during a study of shared T cell receptors in the human thymus. Germline V lookup: CDR1 SQVTM, CDR2 ANQGSEA. The germline V and J ends were trimmed by 6 bases and 0 bases, with 15 bases remaining between them. This CDR3 has 15 amino acids. Data came from immunoSEQ multiplex PCR; TCRdb stores just in-frame clones and leaves some out. The table has fewer than 700,000 clones, over 75% seen once. The data also belong to a second study, concerning human thymus T cells. That work adds: Donation was from healthy Finnish infants who were having corrective surgery that addressed congenital heart defects. During corrective heart surgery, resections were taken, and the thymus tissue came from them. Repertoires from thymus and blood appeared to show biased V and J gene usage. In unrelated individuals, thymic repertoires overlapped highly, according to related research.

The V and J genes are TRBV29-1 and TRBJ1-5, with D possibly matching TRBD1 (6 bases). The specimen was thymocytes. This sequence originates from a boy in the first two years of life with a congenital heart defect. DNA of the CDR3: TGCAGCGTACAAGACAGGTTAGATAGCAATCAGCCCCAGCATTTT. Translation gives CSVQDRLDSNQPQHF. Variable domain in full (rest from reference TRBV29-1 and TRBJ1-5): SAVISQKPSRDICQRGTSLTIQCQVDSQVTMMFWYRQQPGQSLTLIATANQGSEATYESGFVIDKFPISRPNLTFSTLTVSNMSPEDSSIYLCSVQDRLDSNQPQHFGDGTRLSIL.